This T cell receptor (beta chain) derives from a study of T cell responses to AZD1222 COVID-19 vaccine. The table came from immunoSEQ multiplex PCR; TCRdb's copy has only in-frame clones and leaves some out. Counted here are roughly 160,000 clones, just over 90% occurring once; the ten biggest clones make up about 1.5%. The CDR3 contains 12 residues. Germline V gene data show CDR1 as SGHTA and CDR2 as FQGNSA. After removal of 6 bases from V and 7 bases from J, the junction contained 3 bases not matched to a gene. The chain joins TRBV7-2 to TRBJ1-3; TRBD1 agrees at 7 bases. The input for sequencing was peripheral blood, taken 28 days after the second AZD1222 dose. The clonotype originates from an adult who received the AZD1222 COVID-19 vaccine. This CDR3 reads CASSQGGNTIYF. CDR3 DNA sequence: TGTGCCAGCAGTCAGGGGGGGAACACCATATATTTT.